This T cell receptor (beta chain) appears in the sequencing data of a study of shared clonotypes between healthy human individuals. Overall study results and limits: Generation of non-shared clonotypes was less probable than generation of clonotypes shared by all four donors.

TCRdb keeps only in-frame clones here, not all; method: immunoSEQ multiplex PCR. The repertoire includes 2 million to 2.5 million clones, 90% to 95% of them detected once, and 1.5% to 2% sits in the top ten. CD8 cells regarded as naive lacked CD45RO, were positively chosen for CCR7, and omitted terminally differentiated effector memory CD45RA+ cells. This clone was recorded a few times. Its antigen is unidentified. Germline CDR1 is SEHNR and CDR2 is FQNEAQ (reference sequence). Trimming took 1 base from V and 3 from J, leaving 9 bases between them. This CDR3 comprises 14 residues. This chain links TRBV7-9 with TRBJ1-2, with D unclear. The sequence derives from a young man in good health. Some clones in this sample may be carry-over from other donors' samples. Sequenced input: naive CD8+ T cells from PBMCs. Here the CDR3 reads CASSLGLTDYGYTF. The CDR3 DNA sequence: TGTGCCAGCAGCTTAGGGCTTACAGACTATGGCTACACCTTC.